These 16 T cell receptor beta chains were sequenced from one sample in a study of shared clonotypes between healthy human individuals. TCRdb's copy holds only in-frame clones and misses some; the assay was immunoSEQ multiplex PCR. The repertoire has more than 400,000 clones, approximately 80% of them found once; the top ten carry around 13%. Sequencing used PBMCs. The receptors were sampled from a middle-aged woman in good health. Some clones in this sample may be carry-over from other donors' samples.

This clone appeared once. This is likely a read error, given that the CDR3 carries no conserved phenylalanine or tryptophan at its end. The chain links TRBV7-2 to TRBJ1-1; no definite D call. The CDR3 runs to 13 residues. In germline, CDR1 is SGHTA, CDR2 FQGNSA. V lost 5 bases and J 6 bases, leaving 13 bases between the germline ends. In DNA form, the CDR3 reads TGTGCCAGCAGCCAGCAGTCCGGCGCTGAAGCTTTCTCT. It encodes CASSQQSGAEAFS.

J is TRBJ1-4 and V is TRBV6-5; TRBD1 aligns across 10 bases. V trimming: 5 bases; J trimming: 10 bases; junction bases outside the gene matches: 7. The CDR3 is 14 residues long. Germline V CDR1 and CDR2: MNHEY, SVGAGI. The CDR3: CASSADRGLGKLFF. The CDR3, as DNA: TGTGCCAGCAGTGCCGACAGGGGGCTGGGAAAACTGTTTTTT.

This clone has ten or more counts. V gene TRBV29-1 combines with J gene TRBJ1-1, with D tentatively TRBD1 (6 bases). The CDR3 runs to 14 residues. V was trimmed by 6 bases and J by 4 bases, leaving 18 bases between them. Germline V gene data show CDR1 as SQVTM and CDR2 as ANQGSEA. This CDR3 reads CSVKGGARVTEAFF. The CDR3 coding sequence is TGCAGCGTCAAAGGGGGTGCTAGAGTCACTGAAGCTTTCTTT.

This chain links TRBV7-2 with TRBJ2-2, with D perhaps matching TRBD2 (6 bases). The germline V gene has CDR1 SGHTA and CDR2 FQGNSA. The CDR3 extends over 15 amino acids. Trimming left V 3 bases short and J 0 bases short, with 8 bases between. CDR3 in DNA: TGTGCCAGCAGCTTTTGGACTACGAACACCGGGGAGCTGTTTTTT. Translation: CASSFWTTNTGELFF.

V gene TRBV18 combines with J gene TRBJ1-1; D is uncertain. The V gene lost 1 base and the J gene lost 11 bases, with 14 bases spanning the gap. This CDR3 comprises 13 residues. The V gene's germline CDR1 is KGHSH and CDR2 LQKENI. The CDR3 region is CASSPLRALDAFF. Here the CDR3 DNA reads TGTGCCAGCTCACCACTCCGGGCCCTTGATGCTTTCTTT.

This clone was seen only once. The chain has TRBV6-1 and TRBJ2-1, with TRBD1 matching over 8 bases. The CDR3 is 13 amino acids. Trimming at V came to 1 base and at J to 11 bases, leaving 4 bases not matched to a gene. CDR1 is MNHNS and CDR2 is SASEGT in the germline V gene. The CDR3 nucleotides read TGTGCCAGCAGTGAAGGGACAGGGAGGCAGCAGTTCTTC. Residues: CASSEGTGRQQFF.

The CDR3 nucleotides read TGCGCCAGCAGCTTGGAGGGACACGAAAGCGACAATGAGCAGTTCTTC. Amino acid sequence: CASSLEGHESDNEQFF. The chain uses TRBV5-1 and TRBJ2-1, with D possibly matching TRBD1 (6 bases). The CDR3 runs 16 residues. In germline, CDR1 is SGHRS, CDR2 YFSETQ. The V gene lost 0 bases and the J gene lost 5 bases, with 15 bases spanning the gap.

The rearrangement uses TRBV6-1 and TRBJ2-2, with 11 positions matching TRBD2. The J segment lost 6 bases and the V segment lost 7 bases, leaving 1 base of the junction unmatched. The CDR3 runs 13 residues. Germline lookup yields CDR1 MNHNS and CDR2 SASEGT. The CDR3 spells CASIAGGAGELFF. CDR3 in DNA: TGTGCCAGCATAGCGGGAGGGGCCGGGGAGCTGTTTTTT.

With regard to this clone: This sample also contains other DNA sequences that code for the same CDR3. The J gene is TRBJ2-1, the V gene TRBV5-1; TRBD2 aligns across 7 bases. CDR3 length: 17 amino acids. The junction had 6 bases not matched to a gene; V was cut back by 0 bases and J by 0 bases. CDR1 SGHRS and CDR2 YFSETQ come from the germline V gene. CDR3 sequence: CASSLEASGSSYNEQFF. The CDR3 bases are TGCGCCAGCAGCTTGGAGGCTAGCGGCTCCTCCTACAATGAGCAGTTCTTC. Combining the CDR3 with reference TRBV5-1 and TRBJ2-1 gives the whole variable domain KAGVTQTPRYLIKTRGQQVTLSCSPISGHRSVSWYQQTPGQGLQFLFEYFSETQRNKGNFPGRFSGRQFSNSRSEMNVSTLELGDSALYLCASSLEASGSSYNEQFFGPGTRLTVL.

This sequence joins TRBV7-6 and TRBJ2-7; possibly TRBD2 for D (6 bases). The CDR3 covers 15 residues. V lost 3 bases and J 3 bases, leaving 15 bases between the germline ends. The germline V gene encodes CDR1 SGHVS and CDR2 FNYEAQ. The CDR3 DNA reads TGTGCCAGCAGCTTTGGAGACGCGGGGATCTACGAGCAGTACTTC. As protein: CASSFGDAGIYEQYF.

CDR3 bases: TGCGCCAGCAGCTTGGACCTGACTAGCGGGAGGGCCCTTGAGCAGTTCTTC. This gives the protein CASSLDLTSGRALEQFF. The chain has TRBV5-1 and TRBJ2-1; 14 nucleotides agree with TRBD2. The CDR3 is 17 amino acids. From germline, CDR1 is SGHRS and CDR2 YFSETQ. J was trimmed by 9 bases and V by 0 bases; bases with no gene match: 8.

This chain connects TRBV30 to TRBJ2-1; TRBD2 might be the D (5 bases). V was cut by 6 bases and J by 4 bases, with 13 bases left in between. The CDR3 is 13 amino acids. Germline values: CDR1 GTSNPN, CDR2 SVGIG (reference sequence). The CDR3 DNA reads TGTGCCTGCGAGGGCAGAGCGTACAATGAGCAGTTCTTC. This gives the protein CACEGRAYNEQFF.

Notes on this clone: A read error may account for a junction end that differs from germline. This chain uses TRBV7-3 with TRBJ2-7; 9 nucleotides align to TRBD2. The germline V gene has CDR1 SGHTA and CDR2 FQGTGA. This CDR3 is built from 18 residues. As DNA, the CDR3 is TGCGCCAGCAGCCCTCGGGCTAGCGGGGATTACCCCCCCTACGAGCAGTACTTC. This sequence encodes CASSPRASGDYPPYEQYF.

This chain joins TRBV6-4 and TRBJ2-3; 9 nucleotides agree with TRBD1. CDR3 size: 16 residues. Germline V gene data show CDR1 as MRHNA and CDR2 as SNTAGT. Trimming removed 3 bases from V and 2 bases from J; junction bases left unmatched: 6. The CDR3 sequence: CASSEAGTGYTDTQYF. CDR3 bases: TGTGCCAGCAGTGAAGCCGGGACAGGGTACACAGATACGCAGTATTTT.

The genes are TRBV6-5 and TRBJ2-2; possibly TRBD1 or TRBD2 for D (6 bases each). The CDR3 totals 14 residues. The germline gives CDR1 MNHEY, CDR2 SVGAGI. Trimming took off 6 bases at V and 7 bases at J, with 15 bases between the two ends. CDR3 in amino acids: CASRRGTNRGELFF. The CDR3 DNA reads as TGTGCCAGCAGACGCGGGACAAATCGCGGGGAGCTGTTTTTT.

This clone has a handful of counts. The rearrangement links TRBV28 to TRBJ1-5, with D perhaps TRBD1 (5 bases). Deletions cut 10 bases from V and 4 bases from J, with 17 bases between. CDR1 is MDHEN and CDR2 is SYDVKM in the germline V gene. The CDR3 has 14 amino acids. CDR3 DNA sequence: TGTGCCACCTCCCCCGGGACCCGAAATCAGCCCCAGCATTTT. Protein product: CATSPGTRNQPQHF.